The source of this TCR beta chain is a study of molecular identifiers for immune sequencing clone quantification. This clonotype has only a few counts. TCRdb ran MiXCR on the PCR reads and lists one entry per CDR3 protein. The sample yields about 510,000 distinct CDR3 sequences, roughly 24% seen once. With V trimmed by 0 bases and J by 5 bases, 4 bases remained unmatched. Germline CDR1 and CDR2: ENHRY and SYGVKD. CDR3 length: 15 amino acids. This TCR was recovered from a human donor in good health. Some libraries in this study had Jurkat cell RNA spiked in. J is TRBJ2-3 and V is TRBV10-3; TRBD2 matches 8 bases. Sequencing was performed on naive CD8+ T cells from blood, with Jurkat cell RNA spiked in. This sample's subset: FACS-sorted CD8+CD4-CCR7+CD45RA+ naive T cells. The CDR3 bases are TGTGCCATCAGTGAGTCGACGGGGGGGATAGATACGCAGTATTTT. Translating it yields CAISESTGGIDTQYF.